This TCR beta chain originates from a study of OX40 agonist ivuxolimab in advanced cancers. Study summary: Clinicians treated patients with ivuxolimab, an agonistic anti-OX40 (CD134) antibody. Earlier anti-PD-1, anti-PD-L1 or anti-CTLA-4 therapy was permitted; 30% to 50% had received some. General study points: At 0.1 to 3.0 mg/kg, clonal expansion of CD4+ and CD8+ blood T cells had occurred by week 6.

The assay was immunoSEQ multiplex PCR, and TCRdb's table has in-frame clones only and misses some. Of 55,000 to 60,000 clones detected, roughly 84% appear once; the ten largest clones hold roughly 0.6%. The CDR3 runs 15 residues. Losses at the gene ends were 4 bases for V and 7 bases for J; bases not matched to a gene: 10. Germline V lookup: CDR1 GTSNPN, CDR2 SVGIG (reference sequence). On this clone: Its antigen remains unknown.

The V gene is TRBV30, the J gene TRBJ1-2; TRBD1 agrees at 12 bases. This sample comprised CD4+ or CD8+ T cells sorted from blood, obtained in a trial of the OX40 agonist ivuxolimab. The clonotype originates from an adult with an advanced solid tumor such as melanoma, head and neck, liver or kidney cancer. CDR3 DNA sequence: TGTGCCTGGAATCTGCAGGGACAGGGGGCGGGTGGCTACACCTTC. It encodes CAWNLQGQGAGGYTF.